The source of this TCR beta chain is a study of tumor-infiltrating lymphocytes in primary liver carcinoma. Extraction also yielded germline DNA, while blood RNA was obtained from unsorted whole blood. The CDR3 is made up of 14 amino acids. The ends were cut back, 6 bases at V and 10 bases at J, with 21 bases in the middle. The germline CDR1 and CDR2 sequences are MDHEN and SYDVKM. With 500 ng total RNA as template and a constant-region primer, TCR beta cDNA was made. Slightly modified ARM-PCR, run as three nested multiplex PCR rounds, produced the TCR beta libraries. A C-beta reverse primer was combined with TRBV1-TRBV30 forward primers in the first two PCR rounds, and each round had around 10 cycles. Each CDR3 protein is one row after TCRdb ran MiXCR on the multiplex PCR reads. The table records some 190,000 distinct CDR3 sequences, roughly 60% of them present only once.

This receptor was taken from a man aged 35 to 55 with primary liver carcinoma and hepatitis B virus infection. Sequencing input: peripheral blood. The chain combines TRBV28 with TRBJ1-2; no clear D gene. CDR3 loop: CASSPAGLPAPYTF. CDR3 DNA: TGTGCCAGCAGCCCGGCGGGTCTCCCGGCACCCTACACCTTC.